This T cell receptor (beta chain) was sequenced during a study of T cell repertoires in cytomegalovirus infection. In this sample, this clonotype turned up many times. TCRdb processed the reads anew with MiXCR; each CDR3 protein has one entry. Altogether about 400,000 distinct CDR3 sequences are present, 15% to 20% being singletons, with the ten largest covering roughly 8.7%. Sequencing was done on a sample of PBMCs. The sequence was obtained from a human donor in good health (CMV status not recorded). Some clones in this sample may be carry-over from other donors' samples.

The CDR3 here is CASNEPGTSETYEQYF. CDR3 bases: TGTGCCAGCAACGAACCCGGGACTAGCGAGACCTACGAGCAGTACTTC. The gene calls are TRBV7-2 and TRBJ2-7; TRBD2 agrees at 10 bases. The CDR3 is 16 residues long. Per germline, CDR1 SGHTA and CDR2 FQGNSA. The J segment lost 2 bases and the V segment lost 7 bases, leaving 11 bases of the junction unmatched.